This T cell receptor beta chain was identified in a study of cytomegalovirus exposure and HLA in healthy donors. At the level of the study: Tens of millions of unique TCRs from HLA-typed donors were held in an early release of data.

The V gene end was trimmed by 2 bases and the J gene end by 7 bases; junction bases not matched to a gene: 14. Germline loops: CDR1 SQVTM, CDR2 ANQGSEA. The CDR3 extends over 16 amino acids. The PCR made use of 60 Vbeta and 13 Jbeta primers. Clones were read by immunoSEQ multiplex PCR, and TCRdb kept only the in-frame ones, dropping some. The data show 200,000 or so clones, about 86% seen once. The clonotype comes from a woman aged 18-30 years in good health and CMV-seropositive. V usage is TRBV29-1 and J usage is TRBJ1-2; 9 bases are a match to TRBD1. Sequencing input: PBMCs. The DNA for the CDR3 is TGCAGCGTTGAAACGACCGGGACAGGGATCCGTGGTGGCTACACCTTC. Its translation: CSVETTGTGIRGGYTF.